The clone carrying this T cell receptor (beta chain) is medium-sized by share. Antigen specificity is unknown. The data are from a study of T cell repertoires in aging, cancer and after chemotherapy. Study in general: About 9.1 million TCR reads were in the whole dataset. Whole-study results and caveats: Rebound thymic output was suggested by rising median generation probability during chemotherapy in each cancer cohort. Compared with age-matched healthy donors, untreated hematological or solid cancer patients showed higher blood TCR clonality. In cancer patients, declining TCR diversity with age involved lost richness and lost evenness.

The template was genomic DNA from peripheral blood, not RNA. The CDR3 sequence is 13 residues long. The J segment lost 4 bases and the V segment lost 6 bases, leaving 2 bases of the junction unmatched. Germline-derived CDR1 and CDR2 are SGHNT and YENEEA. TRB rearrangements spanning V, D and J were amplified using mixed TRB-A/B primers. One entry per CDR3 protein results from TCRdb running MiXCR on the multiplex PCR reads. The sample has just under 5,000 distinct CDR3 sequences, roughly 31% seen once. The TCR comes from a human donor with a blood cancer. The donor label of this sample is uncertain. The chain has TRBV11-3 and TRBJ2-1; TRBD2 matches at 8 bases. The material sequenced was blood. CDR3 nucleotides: TGTGCCAGCAGGAGCGGGAGTTACAATGAGCAGTTCTTC. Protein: CASRSGSYNEQFF.